The 14 T cell receptor beta chains below come from one sample, sequenced in a study of blood T cell repertoires in COVID-19. The table came from immunoSEQ multiplex PCR; TCRdb's copy has only in-frame clones and leaves some out. The sample lists roughly 100,000 clones; more than 75% were seen once. Source material: peripheral blood. Receptors originate from a human donor in a cohort sampled during active COVID-19.

V is TRBV20-1 and J is TRBJ2-3; a weak D match, TRBD2 (5 bases). CDR3 size: 14 residues. The germline V gene encodes CDR1 DFQATT and CDR2 SNEGSKA (reference sequence). V lost 3 bases and J lost 4, with 14 bases in between. This CDR3 reads CSASSGVKPDTQYF. CDR3 DNA: TGCAGTGCTAGTTCCGGGGTTAAGCCAGATACGCAGTATTTT.

The J gene is TRBJ2-2, the V gene TRBV19; 8 positions match TRBD2. Germline CDR1 LNHDA, CDR2 SQIVND (reference sequence). CDR3 length: 16 amino acids. Trimming took 3 bases from V and 5 from J; bases not matched to a gene: 8. The CDR3 DNA follows: TGTGCCAGTAGTATGTTAGCGGGGACTGGGACCGGGGAGCTGTTTTTT. Translated, it gives CASSMLAGTGTGELFF. Based on the CDR3 plus reference TRBV19 and TRBJ2-2, the full variable domain is DGGITQSPKYLFRKEGQNVTLSCEQNLNHDAMYWYRQDPGQGLRLIYYSQIVNDFQKGDIAEGYSVSREKKESFPLTVTSAQKNPTAFYLCASSMLAGTGTGELFFGEGSRLTVL.

The gene calls are TRBV6-2 or TRBV6-3 and TRBJ2-3, with D possibly TRBD2 on 7 matching bases. Trimming took off 5 bases at V and 4 bases at J, with 19 bases between the two ends. The CDR3 totals 16 residues. The germline V gene has CDR1 MNHEY and CDR2 SVGEGT. The CDR3 spells CASSNIGGGPADTQYF. CDR3 DNA: TGTGCCAGCAGTAACATAGGGGGGGGGCCAGCAGATACGCAGTATTTT.

The chain combines TRBV2 with TRBJ2-3; tentative D call: TRBD1 (6 bases). The V gene lost 6 bases and the J gene lost 0 bases, with 10 bases spanning the gap. The germline V gene has CDR1 SNHLY and CDR2 FYNNEI. This CDR3 spans 14 amino acids. The CDR3 DNA follows: TGTGCCAGCAGGGGACAATCTAGCACAGATACGCAGTATTTT. Amino acids: CASRGQSSTDTQYF. The full variable domain, rest sourced from reference TRBV2 and TRBJ2-3, is EPEVTQTPSHQVTQMGQEVILRCVPISNHLYFYWYRQILGQKVEFLVSFYNNEISEKSEIFDDQFSVERPDGSNFTLKIRSTKLEDSAMYFCASRGQSSTDTQYFGPGTRLTVL.

The chain carries TRBV15 and TRBJ1-1; D is uncertain. Per germline, CDR1 LNHNV and CDR2 YYDKDF (reference sequence). Deletions cut 5 bases from V and 9 bases from J, with 19 bases between. The CDR3 is made up of 14 amino acids. DNA for the CDR3: TGTGCCACCAGCCGGAAATCGACACTTTCAAAAGCTTTCTTT. Translation gives CATSRKSTLSKAFF.

Comment on this clone: The sample has other DNA sequences that encode this CDR3 too. The CDR3 coding sequence is TGTGCCAGCAGCTTGGCTGGGACAGGTGTCTCCTACGAGCAGTACTTC. Encoded protein: CASSLAGTGVSYEQYF. This sequence joins TRBV5-5 and TRBJ2-7; TRBD1 matches 8 bases. The CDR3 runs 16 residues. J gave up 0 bases and V 0 bases, and 5 bases lay outside the gene matches. The germline V gene has CDR1 SGHKS and CDR2 YYEKEE (reference sequence).

V and J are TRBV9 and TRBJ2-1, with D possibly being TRBD1 (5 bases). CDR3 length: 15 amino acids. The V gene's germline CDR1 is SGDLS and CDR2 YYNGEE. Trimming removed 0 bases from V and 0 bases from J, with 7 bases in between. CDR3 sequence reads: CASSVGTNSYNEQFF. DNA of the CDR3: TGTGCCAGCAGCGTAGGGACAAACTCCTACAATGAGCAGTTCTTC.

The chain joins TRBV7-2 to TRBJ2-7; 9 positions agree with TRBD2. Germline V gene sequence: CDR1 SGHTA, CDR2 FQGNSA. V shed 2 bases and J 1 base; nucleotides not matched to a gene: 12. This CDR3 has 18 residues. CDR3 amino acids: CASSLTWASGVFSYEQYF. CDR3 in DNA: TGTGCCAGCAGCTTAACTTGGGCTAGCGGGGTGTTTTCCTACGAGCAGTACTTC.

The rearrangement uses TRBV2 and TRBJ1-2; perhaps TRBD1 as D (6 bases). CDR1 is SNHLY and CDR2 is FYNNEI in the germline V gene. The CDR3 is 14 residues long. Trimming removed 7 bases at V and 3 bases at J, with 15 bases between. CDR3 sequence: CASTRGGDYYGYTF. CDR3 bases: TGTGCCAGCACCCGAGGGGGAGATTACTATGGCTACACCTTC.

This clone was counted a few times. This chain joins TRBV29-1 and TRBJ1-1; 7 bases fit TRBD1. With 6 bases clipped from V and 1 base from J, the junction kept 8 bases outside the gene matches. Germline CDR1 is SQVTM and CDR2 is ANQGSEA. The CDR3 is 14 amino acids. The CDR3 sequence: CSVGAGGRNTEAFF. The DNA of the CDR3 is TGCAGCGTAGGGGCAGGGGGTCGGAACACTGAAGCTTTCTTT.

The chain joins TRBV6-5 to TRBJ2-5, with 8 bases matching TRBD2. This CDR3 has 14 amino acids. The germline gives CDR1 MNHEY, CDR2 SVGAGI. After removal of 11 bases from V and 4 bases from J, the junction contained 12 bases not matched to a gene. The CDR3 nucleotides are TGTGCCGCAGAGGGGCGGGGGGCTGTAGAGACCCAGTACTTC. It specifies CAAEGRGAVETQYF.

This clone occurred once. CDR3 loop: CASSEGGGPLDTQYF. The CDR3 DNA sequence: TGTGCCAGCAGTGAAGGGGGGGGGCCCTTAGATACGCAGTATTTT. The chain combines TRBV2 with TRBJ2-3; D may be TRBD2 (7 bases). V lost 1 base to trimming and J lost 5 bases, with 13 bases between them. The CDR3 loop spans 15 amino acids. From germline, CDR1 is SNHLY and CDR2 FYNNEI.

CDR3 coding DNA: TGTGCCAGCCGGTTAAGCTCTGGAAACACCATATATTTT. Translating it yields CASRLSSGNTIYF. This rearrangement joins TRBV25-1 to TRBJ1-3; D is uncertain. V was clipped by 8 bases and J by 0 bases, with 8 bases between them. The CDR3 totals 13 residues. In germline, CDR1 is MGHDK, CDR2 SYGVNS.

The J gene is TRBJ2-7, the V gene TRBV18; 7 bases align to TRBD1. Germline CDR1 KGHSH, CDR2 LQKENI. V lost 3 bases and J lost 3; bases outside the gene matches: 5. The CDR3 is made up of 14 amino acids. Written as DNA, the CDR3 is TGTGCCAGCTCACCTGAGACAGGGTTCTACGAGCAGTACTTC. Translated: CASSPETGFYEQYF.